This TCR beta chain was obtained from a study of shared clonotypes between healthy human individuals. Deep was the level at which the assay was run. The authors distributed each subset's genomic DNA evenly over several immunoSEQ plates. Some clones are missing from TCRdb's copy, which holds only in-frame ones; the method was immunoSEQ multiplex PCR. The sample has about 490,000 clones; 65% to 80% are singletons. The CDR3 extends over 13 amino acids. The germline CDR1 and CDR2 sequences are SEHNR and FQNEAQ (reference sequence). V lost 1 base to trimming and J lost 6 bases; unmatched junction nucleotides: 2.

The sequencing input was PBMCs. This TCR was recovered from a woman in her 40s in good health. Some clones in this sample may be carry-over from other donors' samples. The chain carries TRBV7-9 and TRBJ2-7, with 8 bases identical to TRBD2. CDR3 sequence reads: CASSLGTSTEQYF. CDR3 nucleotide sequence: TGTGCCAGCAGCTTAGGGACTAGCACCGAGCAGTACTTC.